Following are 30 T cell receptor beta chains from one sample sequenced in a study of T cell responses to AZD1222 COVID-19 vaccine. Generated by immunoSEQ multiplex PCR, the TCRdb table keeps only in-frame clones and is missing some. The sample includes roughly 84,000 clones, about 85% of them seen just once. This specimen was peripheral blood, taken on day 0 of AZD1222 vaccination. The receptors were gathered from an adult in good health.

V is TRBV19 and J is TRBJ2-6, with TRBD2 matching 10 bases. This CDR3 has 16 amino acids. CDR1 and CDR2 from the germline V gene are LNHDA and SQIVND (reference sequence). The trim removed 6 bases at V and 4 bases at J, leaving 6 bases unmatched. The DNA of the CDR3 is TGTGCCAGTAGGGCTAGCGGGAGTAGAGGGGCCAACGTCCTGACTTTC. Translation: CASRASGSRGANVLTF.

This clone has a handful of counts. The V call is TRBV6-1, the J call TRBJ1-5; D is ambiguous. The CDR3 loop spans 15 amino acids. Trimming stripped 2 bases from V and 3 bases from J, with 11 bases between. The V gene's germline CDR1 is MNHNS and CDR2 SASEGT. CDR3: CASSENSFPNQPQHF. Here the CDR3 DNA reads TGTGCCAGCAGTGAAAACAGTTTTCCCAATCAGCCCCAGCATTTT.

V and J are TRBV29-1 and TRBJ1-1, with D hard to call. Germline V lookup: CDR1 SQVTM, CDR2 ANQGSEA. The CDR3 runs to 13 residues. The V gene lost 1 base and the J gene lost 1 base, with 7 bases spanning the gap. DNA of the CDR3: TGCAGCGTTGAAGTTGCTGAGAACACTGAAGCTTTCTTT. Protein product: CSVEVAENTEAFF.

The chain joins TRBV12-5 to TRBJ1-1; TRBD1 aligns across 7 bases. V lost 3 bases, J lost 3 bases, and 1 base stayed unmatched. Germline CDR1 and CDR2: LGHNT and FRNRAP. The CDR3 sequence is 13 residues long. The DNA of the CDR3 is TGTGCTAGTGGTTTACAGGGGTACACTGAAGCTTTCTTT. Its translation is CASGLQGYTEAFF.

The V and J genes are TRBV4-1 and TRBJ1-4; no firm D call. V was trimmed by 4 bases and J by 0 bases, leaving 9 bases between them. The CDR3 runs to 15 residues. Germline CDR1 MGHRA, CDR2 YSYEKL. This CDR3 reads CASSREVATNEKLFF. CDR3 coding DNA: TGCGCCAGCAGCCGAGAAGTTGCAACTAATGAAAAACTGTTTTTT.

In its sample, this clone was seen a few times. V is TRBV3-1 (or the pseudogene TRBV3-2) and J is TRBJ2-1; 12 bases are shared with TRBD1. J was trimmed by 4 bases and V by 1 base; bases with no gene match: 11. From germline, CDR1 is LGHDT and CDR2 YNNKEL (reference sequence). The CDR3 spans 19 residues. DNA for the CDR3: TGTGCCAGCAGCCAAGTATCCGGGACAGGGGGCTCGAAGTACAATGAGCAGTTCTTC. Its translation: CASSQVSGTGGSKYNEQFF.

The DNA of the CDR3 is TGTGCCAGCAGTGAAGGGGGCCATAGCGGGAGGGCCACAGATACGCAGTATTTT. Its translation: CASSEGGHSGRATDTQYF. This sequence joins TRBV6-1 and TRBJ2-3, with 11 nucleotides matching TRBD2. Germline V gives CDR1 MNHNS, CDR2 SASEGT. J gave up 2 bases and V 1 base, and 8 bases lay outside the gene matches. The CDR3 is made up of 18 amino acids.

V usage is TRBV18 and J usage is TRBJ1-3; D is uncertain. The CDR3 sequence is 13 residues long. Trimming shortened V by 3 bases and J by 4 bases, and 7 bases separated the two germline ends. Germline-derived CDR1 and CDR2 are KGHSH and LQKENI. The CDR3 DNA sequence: TGTGCCAGCTCACCGGAAGGGGGAAACACCATATATTTT. Translating gives CASSPEGGNTIYF.

The chain links TRBV7-3 to TRBJ2-7; 7 bases are shared with TRBD2. This CDR3 is 14 amino acids long. Germline-derived CDR1 and CDR2 are SGHTA and FQGTGA. V lost 11 bases and J lost 0; bases outside the gene matches: 10. For the CDR3, the DNA is TGTGCCGGGGAGGGGCGGGAGAGCTCCTACGAGCAGTACTTC. This gives the protein CAGEGRESSYEQYF.

The chain recombines TRBV3-1 (or the pseudogene TRBV3-2) with TRBJ2-2, with 11 bases fitting TRBD2. The junction had 2 bases not matched to a gene; V was cut back by 2 bases and J by 3 bases. Germline CDR1 and CDR2: LGHDT and YNNKEL (reference sequence). The CDR3 runs 16 residues. CDR3 region: CASSQRTSGYTGELFF. DNA for the CDR3: TGTGCCAGCAGCCAACGGACTAGCGGGTACACCGGGGAGCTGTTTTTT.

The rearrangement joins TRBV6-5 to TRBJ2-1, with 12 bases fitting TRBD2. Looked up from germline, CDR1 is MNHEY and CDR2 is SVGAGI. Unmatched junction bases numbered 6, after V lost 2 bases and J lost 7 bases. The CDR3 totals 16 residues. The CDR3 DNA follows: TGTGCCAGCAGTTACGAGGCTAGCGGGAGGGTGAATGAGCAGTTCTTC. Residues: CASSYEASGRVNEQFF.

The chain links TRBV30 to TRBJ1-2, with D possibly TRBD1 on 5 matching bases. V gave up 3 bases and J gave up 7 bases, with 6 bases separating them. This CDR3 contains 10 residues. Germline CDR1 reads GTSNPN; CDR2 reads SVGIG (reference sequence). The CDR3 sequence is CAWRRGGYTF. The CDR3, as DNA: TGTGCCTGGAGAAGGGGTGGCTACACCTTC.

This chain's CDR3 is CATSSNAPTDTQYF. The DNA of the CDR3 is TGTGCCACCAGTTCTAATGCCCCCACAGATACGCAGTATTTT. The chain is built from TRBV24-1 and TRBJ2-3; D ambiguous. V shed 6 bases and J shed 2 bases, with 11 bases lying between them. The CDR3 loop spans 14 amino acids. The germline CDR1 and CDR2 sequences are KGHDR and SFDVKD.

The CDR3 nucleotides read TGTGCCATCAGGGAGCAGGGTAATCAGCCCCAGCATTTT. Its protein product is CAIREQGNQPQHF. The chain uses TRBV10-3 and TRBJ1-5; tentative D call: TRBD1 (5 bases). The CDR3 extends over 13 amino acids. Trimming took off 6 bases at V and 4 bases at J, with 10 bases between the two ends. Germline V lookup: CDR1 ENHRY, CDR2 SYGVKD.

This clone was observed a few times. The CDR3: CASKPGPVSYNEQFF. The CDR3, as DNA: TGTGCCAGCAAACCGGGACCCGTTTCCTACAATGAGCAGTTCTTC. V is TRBV6-5 and J is TRBJ2-1; D assignment may be TRBD1 or TRBD2 (5 bases each). The CDR3 extends over 15 amino acids. Per the germline V gene, CDR1 is MNHEY and CDR2 is SVGAGI. Trimming pared 7 bases from V and 1 base from J, leaving 14 bases between.

The CDR3 loop reads CASKLGTSGNTIYF. For the CDR3, the DNA is TGTGCCAGCAAGCTAGGGACTTCTGGAAACACCATATATTTT. The V call is TRBV7-9, the J call TRBJ1-3; a weak D match, TRBD1 (5 bases). Germline assignment: CDR1 SEHNR and CDR2 FQNEAQ (reference sequence). There are 14 residues in the CDR3. The V and J ends lost 7 bases and 1 base respectively, with 11 bases between them.

The genes are TRBV29-1 and TRBJ1-1; D remains unclear. Trimming shortened V by 3 bases and J by 11 bases, and 16 bases separated the two germline ends. Germline values: CDR1 SQVTM, CDR2 ANQGSEA. The length of the CDR3 is 12 residues. CDR3 protein: CSVEGTRDRAFF. The CDR3 DNA follows: TGCAGCGTTGAGGGAACTCGAGACCGGGCTTTCTTT.

The V gene is TRBV5-1, the J gene TRBJ2-2; D remains unclear. The CDR3 totals 14 residues. V dropped 0 bases and J dropped 1 base, with 4 bases sitting between them. The germline CDR1 and CDR2 sequences are SGHRS and YFSETQ. CDR3 DNA sequence: TGCGCCAGCAGCTTGGGGGTGAACACCGGGGAGCTGTTTTTT. Protein sequence: CASSLGVNTGELFF.

The chain links TRBV29-1 to TRBJ1-1, with D unclear. Trimming stripped 8 bases from V and 4 bases from J, with 17 bases between. Germline V gene lookup returns CDR1 SQVTM and CDR2 ANQGSEA. The CDR3 consists of 13 residues. The chain's CDR3 is CSTDTRGGTEAFF. As DNA, the CDR3 is TGCAGCACAGACACGCGTGGCGGCACTGAAGCTTTCTTT.

The chain couples TRBV7-3 to TRBJ2-2; possibly TRBD2 for D (6 bases). V was cut by 8 bases and J by 6 bases, with 19 bases left in between. This CDR3 has 15 amino acids. In germline, CDR1 is SGHTA, CDR2 FQGTGA. The CDR3 is CASGPRERSAGELFF. The CDR3 DNA sequence: TGTGCCAGCGGTCCCCGGGAGCGGTCGGCCGGGGAGCTGTTTTTT.

The CDR3 reads CASGRASGLNTGELFF. As DNA, the CDR3 is TGTGCCAGCGGCCGGGCTAGCGGCCTCAACACCGGGGAGCTGTTTTTT. The chain combines TRBV3-1 (or the pseudogene TRBV3-2) with TRBJ2-2; 7 bases fit TRBD2. Germline V gives CDR1 LGHDT, CDR2 YNNKEL (reference sequence). J lost 2 bases, V lost 8 bases, and 11 bases had no gene match. CDR3 size: 16 residues.

This rearrangement joins TRBV5-1 to TRBJ1-4; a possible D gene is TRBD1 (6 bases). V shed 0 bases and J shed 4 bases, with 7 bases lying between them. The CDR3 sequence is 14 residues long. CDR1 and CDR2 from the germline V gene are SGHRS and YFSETQ. The CDR3 reads CASSLGRGNEKLFF. The CDR3 DNA reads as TGCGCCAGCAGCTTGGGCAGGGGTAATGAAAAACTGTTTTTT.

The chain has TRBV2 and TRBJ2-4, with D hard to call. CDR1 is SNHLY and CDR2 is FYNNEI in the germline V gene. Trimming shortened V by 6 bases and J by 7 bases, and 7 bases separated the two germline ends. This CDR3 contains 11 residues. The CDR3 DNA is TGTGCCAGCAGGGATAGGAACATTCAGTACTTC. This sequence encodes CASRDRNIQYF.

CDR3 region: CASSPSGRAVGGELFF. The CDR3, as DNA: TGTGCCAGCAGCCCTAGCGGGAGGGCCGTTGGCGGGGAGCTGTTTTTT. The V and J genes are TRBV7-9 and TRBJ2-2, with 12 bases fitting TRBD2. CDR1 is SEHNR and CDR2 is FQNEAQ in the germline V gene (reference sequence). CDR3 length equals 16 residues. The ends lost 5 bases at V and 7 bases at J; junction bases unmatched: 8.

The chain employs TRBV18 and TRBJ1-2; a possible D gene is TRBD1 (6 bases). V dropped 2 bases and J dropped 4 bases, with 11 bases sitting between them. CDR3 length: 14 residues. Germline loops: CDR1 KGHSH, CDR2 LQKENI. The CDR3 is CASSPTAGVYGYTF. The CDR3 DNA sequence: TGTGCCAGCTCACCAACGGCAGGGGTCTATGGCTACACCTTC.

As for this clone: Germline and junction disagree at one end, which may indicate a read error. V is TRBV7-2 and J is TRBJ2-2, with TRBD2 matching over 10 bases. There are 15 residues in the CDR3. Per germline, CDR1 SGHTA and CDR2 FQGNSA. The DNA of the CDR3 is TGTGCCAGCAGCCTAGCGGGAGATGGGTTCGGGGAGCTGTTTTTT. This codes for CASSLAGDGFGELFF. The full variable domain, completed using reference TRBV7-2 and TRBJ2-2, is GAGVSQSPSNKVTEKGKDVELRCDPISGHTALYWYRQSLGQGLEFLIYFQGNSAPDKSGLPSDRFSAERTGGSVSTLTIQRTQQEDSAVYLCASSLAGDGFGELFFGEGSRLTVL.

The chain couples TRBV6-5 to TRBJ2-1; D possibly corresponds to TRBD2 (5 bases). CDR1 MNHEY and CDR2 SVGAGI come from the germline V gene. V was trimmed by 2 bases and J by 9 bases, leaving 14 bases between them. CDR3 length: 14 residues. The CDR3 region has the DNA TGTGCCAGCAGTTACCAGCGATTCGGGATTGAGCAGTTCTTC. This sequence encodes CASSYQRFGIEQFF.

V is TRBV5-1 and J is TRBJ2-7, with D possibly matching TRBD1 (6 bases). Germline assignment: CDR1 SGHRS and CDR2 YFSETQ. With 0 bases removed from V and 5 bases from J, the gap between germline ends came to 15 bases. CDR3 size: 15 residues. This CDR3 reads CASSLAPDSVNEQYF. CDR3 coding DNA: TGCGCCAGCAGCTTGGCCCCGGACAGCGTCAACGAGCAGTACTTC. The complete variable domain, with remaining parts taken from reference TRBV5-1 and TRBJ2-7, reads KAGVTQTPRYLIKTRGQQVTLSCSPISGHRSVSWYQQTPGQGLQFLFEYFSETQRNKGNFPGRFSGRQFSNSRSEMNVSTLELGDSALYLCASSLAPDSVNEQYFGPGTRLTVT.

The chain links TRBV7-9 to TRBJ1-4; D is perhaps TRBD1 (5 bases). CDR3 length: 15 residues. Germline V gene data show CDR1 as SEHNR and CDR2 as FQNEAQ (reference sequence). V lost 2 bases, J lost 10 bases, and 17 bases lay in between. The CDR3 reads CASSLRRALEGKLFF. CDR3 nucleotides: TGTGCCAGCAGCTTACGCAGGGCCCTGGAAGGAAAACTGTTTTTT.

The CDR3 protein is CASSVVGEGNSPLHF. As DNA, the CDR3 is TGTGCCAGCAGCGTAGTGGGGGAGGGCAATTCACCCCTCCACTTT. The rearrangement uses TRBV9 and TRBJ1-6, with a possible D match to TRBD1 (5 bases). The germline V and J ends were trimmed by 0 bases and 7 bases, with 11 bases remaining between them. Per germline, CDR1 SGDLS and CDR2 YYNGEE. CDR3 length: 15 amino acids.